This T cell receptor beta chain is from a study of naive and memory T cell subsets. Study-level points and caveats: A few larger clonotypes appeared in naive repertoires, especially CD8, possibly memory cells re-expressing CD45RA.

The CDR3 covers 18 residues. Germline V gene sequence: CDR1 SEHNR, CDR2 FQNEAQ (reference sequence). J gave up 3 bases and V 3 bases, and 14 bases lay outside the gene matches. An equimolar mix of two oligonucleotides served as the beta constant-region primer for TRBC1 and TRBC2. Four rounds of PCR amplified the ligated cDNA using nested alpha and beta constant-region primers plus SP2. An oligonucleotide with the SP2 primer and a 12-nucleotide UMI was ligated to the cDNA 3' end. TCRdb fed the UMI-ligation and nested PCR reads into MiXCR, producing one record per CDR3 protein. Altogether roughly 97,000 distinct CDR3 sequences are present, approximately 14% being singletons, with the ten largest covering approximately 2.8%. This clonotype has only a few counts. Its antigen remains unidentified.

The receptor was derived from a human donor in good health. The sequencing sample was made of naive CD8+ T cells from blood. This chain links TRBV7-9 with TRBJ1-2; TRBD1 aligns across 9 bases. The CDR3 DNA sequence: TGTGCCAGCAGCTTGGTCGGATGGGGACAGGGAACTCACTATGGCTACACCTTC. Its translation: CASSLVGWGQGTHYGYTF.